These T cell receptor beta chains were read from a single sample in a study of blood T cell repertoires in COVID-19. The table came from immunoSEQ multiplex PCR; TCRdb's copy has only in-frame clones and leaves some out. Of a few hundred thousand clones in the sample, approximately 88% were seen once. Source material: PBMCs or T cells enriched from blood (not recorded which). These receptors all come from a middle-aged woman with acute COVID-19. Both conserved end residues are part of each CDR3. The D gene is left open where the match is weak. Rows give clone size only sometimes, using once, few, many, or a class for an expanded clone.

V	size	J	D	CDR3	DNA
TRBV5-6	-	TRBJ2-2	TRBD2	CASSLLLAGVYTGELFF	TGTGCCAGCAGCTTGCTACTAGCGGGAGTTTATACCGGGGAGCTGTTTTTT
TRBV18	-	TRBJ2-2	-	CASSPVSVTGELFF	TGTGCCAGCTCACCTGTTAGCGTCACCGGGGAGCTGTTTTTT
TRBV5-1	-	TRBJ1-2	TRBD1	CASSRDRGYGYTF	TGCGCCAGCAGCCGGGACAGGGGGTATGGCTACACCTTC
TRBV3-1/TRBV3-2	-	TRBJ1-1	-	CASSSAGPPAEAFF	TGTGCCAGCAGCTCCGCGGGGCCCCCCGCTGAAGCTTTCTTT
TRBV28	-	TRBJ1-2	TRBD1	CASSLGQGANYGYTF	TGTGCCAGCAGTTTAGGGCAGGGGGCCAACTATGGCTACACCTTC
TRBV27	-	TRBJ2-7	TRBD1	CASRPGQGAFEQYF	TGTGCCAGCAGACCGGGACAGGGAGCTTTCGAGCAGTACTTC
TRBV5-1	-	TRBJ2-3	-	CASSWGGTDTQYF	TGCGCCAGCAGCTGGGGGGGCACAGATACGCAGTATTTT
TRBV2	-	TRBJ2-1	TRBD2	CASKREVHEQFF	TGTGCCAGCAAGCGGGAGGTCCATGAGCAGTTCTTC
TRBV28	-	TRBJ1-2	TRBD1	CASVAPGTGALGNGYTF	TGTGCCAGCGTAGCCCCCGGGACAGGGGCCTTGGGAAATGGCTACACCTTC
TRBV7-2	few	TRBJ1-3	-	CASSLSHGGNTIYF	TGTGCCAGCAGCTTATCGCACGGTGGAAACACCATATATTTT
TRBV4-3	once	TRBJ1-4	-	CASSQDIAGANEKLFF	TGCGCCAGCAGCCAAGATATTGCAGGGGCCAATGAAAAACTGTTTTTT
TRBV3-1/TRBV3-2	-	TRBJ2-5	-	CASSQDLETQYF	TGTGCCAGCAGCCAAGATCTGGAGACCCAGTACTTC
TRBV18	-	TRBJ2-7	TRBD1	CASSPPAGQGREQYF	TGTGCCAGCTCACCACCGGCGGGACAGGGGAGAGAGCAGTACTTC
TRBV2	-	TRBJ2-3	TRBD1	CASSEPGTGGDTQYF	TGTGCCAGCAGCGAGCCCGGGACAGGTGGAGATACGCAGTATTTT
TRBV7-3	-	TRBJ2-7	-	CASSLTSAYEQYF	TGTGCCAGCAGCTTAACGTCCGCCTACGAGCAGTACTTC
TRBV19	-	TRBJ2-5	TRBD1	CASSRTGGQETQYF	TGTGCCAGTAGCCGGACAGGGGGCCAAGAGACCCAGTACTTC
TRBV18	-	TRBJ1-6	-	CASSPRSLQTGTPLHF	TGTGCCAGCTCACCCCGAAGCCTTCAGACAGGCACACCCCTCCACTTT
TRBV7-9	-	TRBJ1-2	TRBD1	CASSSIYKQGKSGYTF	TGTGCCAGCAGCTCCATTTACAAACAGGGGAAGAGTGGCTACACCTTC
TRBV2	-	TRBJ1-5	-	CASSEGVDSNNQPQHF	TGTGCCAGCAGTGAAGGGGTCGACAGTAACAATCAGCCCCAGCATTTT
TRBV28	few	TRBJ1-5	-	CASSIYRTSNQPQHF	TGTGCCAGCAGTATCTACAGGACTAGCAATCAGCCCCAGCATTTT
TRBV24-1	-	TRBJ2-5	TRBD2	CATTPLREAGDWRETQYF	TGTGCCACCACCCCCTTACGGGAAGCGGGAGACTGGCGAGAGACCCAGTACTTC
TRBV10-3	-	TRBJ2-7	TRBD2	CAISESASGNSYEQYF	TGTGCCATCAGTGAGTCGGCTAGCGGCAACTCCTACGAGCAGTACTTC
TRBV4-3	-	TRBJ2-1	TRBD2	CASSQDPGLAGVSEQFF	TGCGCCAGCAGCCAAGATCCGGGACTAGCGGGAGTCAGTGAGCAGTTCTTC
TRBV3-1/TRBV3-2	-	TRBJ2-2	TRBD2	CASSSSGRPSGELFF	TGTGCCAGCAGTTCTAGCGGGAGGCCATCCGGGGAGCTGTTTTTT
TRBV25-1	-	TRBJ1-3	-	CASRKEGGTGNTIYF	TGTGCCAGCAGAAAAGAAGGGGGAACTGGAAACACCATATATTTT
TRBV5-4	-	TRBJ2-1	-	CASSLGRGAGEQFF	TGTGCCAGCAGCTTGGGCCGGGGGGCCGGTGAGCAGTTCTTC
TRBV18	-	TRBJ2-1	-	CASSPSLTGPLPGSYNEQFF	TGTGCCAGCTCACCTTCGCTGACAGGACCCCTACCCGGCTCCTACAATGAGCAGTTCTTC
TRBV19	-	TRBJ1-5	-	CASSLTTGELYNQPQHF	TGTGCCAGTAGCCTGACGACAGGCGAACTATACAATCAGCCCCAGCATTTT
TRBV12-3/TRBV12-4	-	TRBJ1-1	-	CASTWQGKAFF	TGTGCCAGCACCTGGCAGGGGAAAGCTTTCTTT
TRBV6-1	-	TRBJ1-1	-	CASSDLNVNTEAFF	TGTGCCAGCAGTGACCTAAATGTGAACACTGAAGCTTTCTTT
TRBV20-1	-	TRBJ2-2	TRBD2	CSASRTSGYYGGELFF	TGCAGTGCCAGTAGGACTAGCGGGTATTACGGCGGGGAGCTGTTTTTT
TRBV10-1	-	TRBJ2-1	TRBD2	CASSETSGSYNEQFF	TGCGCCAGCAGTGAGACTAGCGGGTCCTACAATGAGCAGTTCTTC
TRBV5-1	-	TRBJ1-1	TRBD1	CASSLDNRGKVRTEAFF	TGCGCCAGCAGCTTGGACAACAGGGGGAAGGTTCGGACTGAAGCTTTCTTT
TRBV19	-	TRBJ1-5	TRBD1	CATNTDREGNQPQHF	TGTGCCACCAATACGGACAGGGAAGGCAATCAGCCCCAGCATTTT
TRBV19	-	TRBJ2-7	TRBD1	CASSGRGPYEQYF	TGTGCCAGTAGTGGCAGGGGGCCCTACGAGCAGTACTTC
TRBV28	-	TRBJ2-5	TRBD1	CASSARNFRDRGDQETQYF	TGTGCCAGCAGCGCACGAAATTTCAGGGACAGGGGTGACCAAGAGACCCAGTACTTC
TRBV18	-	TRBJ1-1	-	CASSPPTPNTEAFF	TGTGCCAGCTCACCACCGACACCGAACACTGAAGCTTTCTTT
TRBV2	once	TRBJ1-1	-	CASSAGRNTEAFF	TGTGCCAGCAGTGCTGGTAGGAACACTGAAGCTTTCTTT